This T cell receptor beta chain is drawn from a study of response to subunit inactivated influenza vaccine. The study, taken as a whole, reports: The authors put forward the suggestion that each seasonal influenza vaccination may bring in only a limited number of new T cells.

The germline V gene encodes CDR1 DFQATT and CDR2 SNEGSKA (reference sequence). The J segment lost 0 bases and the V segment lost 8 bases, leaving 15 bases of the junction unmatched. The CDR3 covers 16 residues. TCRdb fed the RT-PCR reads into MiXCR, producing one record per CDR3 protein. The sample holds under 850,000 distinct CDR3 sequences, less than 20% seen once. This clonotype was seen more than once but under ten times. The antigen is unknown. V usage is TRBV20-1 and J usage is TRBJ1-1; 7 bases agree with TRBD1. Sample: PBMCs from blood, taken roughly 5 days after vaccination. The receptor was derived from a man aged 50 or older who received an inactivated influenza vaccine. The CDR3 is CSSIPPGQILNTEAFF. In nucleotides, the CDR3 is TGCAGTTCAATTCCCCCGGGACAGATCTTGAACACTGAAGCTTTCTTT.